Sequencing of this T cell receptor beta chain was carried out in a study of blood T cell repertoires in COVID-19. Per the original data handling: Amplification of reference gene primers provided the estimated nucleated cell counts. Profiling relied on immunoSEQ multiplex PCR, and the TCRdb table lists in-frame clones only, not all of them. The D gene and trimming were derived from the DNA, and the V and J assignments and clone size from that table. Of 100,000 to 150,000 clones listed, roughly 83% are singletons. The germline gives CDR1 SEHNR, CDR2 FQNEAQ (reference sequence). The CDR3 loop spans 16 amino acids. The V segment lost 4 bases and the J segment 7 bases; nucleotides outside the gene matches: 9.

The specimen was peripheral blood. The sequence was collected from a woman aged 45-65 years with acute or convalescent COVID-19. The chain joins TRBV7-9 to TRBJ1-6; TRBD1 matches 8 bases. Here the CDR3 DNA reads TGTGCCAGCAGCTCACAGTCAGGGACAGGCAATTCACCCCTCCACTTT. Encoded protein: CASSSQSGTGNSPLHF.